The following is a T cell receptor (beta chain) sequence with its context. Its antigen is unknown. This sample stems from a study of long-term antiretroviral therapy in people with HIV. Study observations and caveats: CDR3 length ranges were narrower in HIV repertoires than in controls.

Survey level was the resolution at which the v3.0 immunoSEQ assay ran. The table came from immunoSEQ multiplex PCR; TCRdb's copy has only in-frame clones and leaves some out. The repertoire includes fewer than 30,000 clones, 95% of them detected once, and more than 8% sits in the top ten. Trimming removed 7 bases from V and 2 bases from J, with 17 bases in between. CDR3 length: 15 amino acids. Germline CDR1 and CDR2: SNHLY and FYNNEI. V and J are TRBV2 and TRBJ1-2; possible D gene TRBD1, 6 bases. The TCR comes from a man in his thirties or forties with HIV. The sample was unsorted PBMCs, taken 5.3 years after starting antiretroviral therapy. The CDR3 DNA is TGTGCCAGCAACCCCCGGGGGGCGCCAAACTATGGCTACACCTTC. It specifies CASNPRGAPNYGYTF.